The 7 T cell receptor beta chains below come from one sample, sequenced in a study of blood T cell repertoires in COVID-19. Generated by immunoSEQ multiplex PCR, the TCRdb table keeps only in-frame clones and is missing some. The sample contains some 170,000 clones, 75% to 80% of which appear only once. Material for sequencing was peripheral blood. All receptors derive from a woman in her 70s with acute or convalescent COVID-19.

CDR3 in DNA: TGTGCCAGCAGCCAGGACAGTCAAGAGACCCAGTACTTC. Residues: CASSQDSQETQYF. The chain joins TRBV5-5 to TRBJ2-5; weak D call: TRBD1 (6 bases). Germline loops: CDR1 SGHKS, CDR2 YYEKEE (reference sequence). V lost 4 bases and J 2 bases, leaving 9 bases between the germline ends. The length of the CDR3 is 13 residues.

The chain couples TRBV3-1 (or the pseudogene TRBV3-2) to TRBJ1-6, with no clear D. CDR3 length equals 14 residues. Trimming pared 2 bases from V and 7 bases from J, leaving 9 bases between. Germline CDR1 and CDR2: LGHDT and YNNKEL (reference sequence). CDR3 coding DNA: TGTGCCAGCAGCCAAATCCCTCCGAATTCACCCCTCCACTTT. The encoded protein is CASSQIPPNSPLHF.

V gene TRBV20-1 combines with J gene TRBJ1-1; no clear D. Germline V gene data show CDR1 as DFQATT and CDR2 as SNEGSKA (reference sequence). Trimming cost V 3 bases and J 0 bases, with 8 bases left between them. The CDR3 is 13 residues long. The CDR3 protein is CSASNSMNTEAFF. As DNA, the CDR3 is TGCAGTGCTAGTAACAGCATGAACACTGAAGCTTTCTTT.

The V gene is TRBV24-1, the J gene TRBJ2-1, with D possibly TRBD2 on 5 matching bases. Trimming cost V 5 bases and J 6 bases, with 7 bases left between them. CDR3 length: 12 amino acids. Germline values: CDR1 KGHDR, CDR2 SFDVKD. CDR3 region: CATSAEVNEQFF. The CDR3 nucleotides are TGTGCCACCAGTGCGGAGGTCAATGAGCAGTTCTTC.

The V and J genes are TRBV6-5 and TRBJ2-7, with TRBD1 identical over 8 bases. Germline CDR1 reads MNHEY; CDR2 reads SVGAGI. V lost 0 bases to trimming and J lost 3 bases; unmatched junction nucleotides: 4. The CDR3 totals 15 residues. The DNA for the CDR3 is TGTGCCAGCAGTTACTCGCGGACAGGGAACTACGAGCAGTACTTC. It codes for CASSYSRTGNYEQYF.

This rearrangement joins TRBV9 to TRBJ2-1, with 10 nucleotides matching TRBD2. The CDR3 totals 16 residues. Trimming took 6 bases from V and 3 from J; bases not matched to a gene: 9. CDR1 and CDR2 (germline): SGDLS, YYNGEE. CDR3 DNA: TGTGCCAGCACGCCTAGCGGGAGCTTGGGCTACAATGAGCAGTTCTTC. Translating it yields CASTPSGSLGYNEQFF.

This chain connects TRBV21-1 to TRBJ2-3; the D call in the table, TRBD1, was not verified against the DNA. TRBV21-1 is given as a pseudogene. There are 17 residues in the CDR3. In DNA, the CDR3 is TGTGCCAGCATGATGACAGGGGGCTCAAAAGGTGCAGATACGCAGTATTTT. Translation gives CASMMTGGSKGADTQYF.